Here is one T cell receptor beta chain with its context. Germline CDR1 is SEHNR and CDR2 is FQNEAQ (reference sequence). The CDR3 runs 13 residues. The germline V and J ends were trimmed by 7 bases and 7 bases, with 13 bases remaining between them. Assay used: immunoSEQ multiplex PCR; TCRdb lists only in-frame clones, some missing. The sample holds around 170,000 clones, 88% seen once. The data belong to a study of blood T cell repertoires in COVID-19. On the study more broadly: Nucleic acid was either cDNA or gDNA, and it came from T cells, B-cell-depleted T cells, or PBMCs.

The receptor was derived from a man aged 60-69 years with acute or convalescent COVID-19. The source material was peripheral blood. The genes are TRBV7-9 and TRBJ1-4; D gene unclear. DNA of the CDR3: TGTGCCAGCATTCCGGACTGGGGTGAAAAACTGTTTTTT. As protein: CASIPDWGEKLFF.